Listed below are T cell receptor beta chains from one sample, sequenced in a study of cytomegalovirus exposure and HLA in healthy donors. The repertoire was sequenced with immunoSEQ multiplex PCR; TCRdb's copy has only in-frame clones and lacks some. Of a few hundred thousand clones in the sample, around 90% are singletons; the top ten hold around 2.1%. The specimen was PBMCs. The receptor source for this set is a woman between 18 and 29 years old in good health and CMV-seronegative. The CDR3 runs from the conserved cysteine through the conserved F or W. A D gene is named only where the DNA matches it firmly. Rows give clone size only sometimes, using once, few, many, or a class for an expanded clone.

v_call	clone_size	j_call	cdr3_length	d_call	cdr3_nt	cdr3_aa
TRBV4-2	NA	TRBJ1-2	16	NA	TGTGCCAGCAGCCAAGATAAAGGAAGACAACTCTATGGCTACACCTTC	CASSQDKGRQLYGYTF
TRBV5-6	NA	TRBJ2-3	14	NA	TGTGCCAGCAGCTCCGGACTGGGAGAGTTTACGCAGTATTTT	CASSSGLGEFTQYF
TRBV18	NA	TRBJ2-2	16	TRBD1	TGTGCCAGCTCAGGGACAGGGCCGACGAACACCGGGGAGCTGTTTTTT	CASSGTGPTNTGELFF
TRBV14	few	TRBJ2-1	13	NA	TGTGCCAGCAGCCATGTCCGTTACAATGAGCAGTTCTTC	CASSHVRYNEQFF
TRBV5-6	once	TRBJ1-5	15	TRBD1	TGTGCCAGCAGCTTTATGGACAGGGTGGGGCAGCCCCAGCATTTT	CASSFMDRVGQPQHF
TRBV6-4	NA	TRBJ1-6	13	TRBD1	TGTGCCAGCTCAACAGGGGCCAATTCACCCCTCCACTTT	CASSTGANSPLHF
TRBV9	once	TRBJ2-5	16	TRBD2	TGTGCCAGCAGCGTAGGAATACTAGCGGGTGAAGAGACCCAGTACTTC	CASSVGILAGEETQYF
TRBV2	few	TRBJ1-2	13	NA	TGTGCCAGCACTTGGGGGGGGTTTGATGGCTACACCTTC	CASTWGGFDGYTF
TRBV7-9	NA	TRBJ1-1	12	NA	TGTGCCAGCACCATGAGCGGTGGAGAAGCTTTCTTT	CASTMSGGEAFF
TRBV5-6	NA	TRBJ2-1	14	TRBD2	TGTGCCAGCAGCTTGGTAGTGGTAGCGGGTGAGCAGTTCTTC	CASSLVVVAGEQFF
TRBV21-1	NA	TRBJ2-3	19	NA	TGTGCCAGCAGCCGAGTAGCGGGGGCCTTAAATCCTAGCACAGATACGCAGTATTTT	CASSRVAGALNPSTDTQYF
TRBV19	NA	TRBJ1-4	15	NA	TGTGCCAGTAATTCTTTTGGAGATTATAATGAAAAACTGTTTTTT	CASNSFGDYNEKLFF
TRBV4-1	NA	TRBJ1-1	14	NA	TGCGCCAGCAGCCAAGATCGGTTATACACTGAAGCTTTCTTT	CASSQDRLYTEAFF
TRBV5-1	NA	TRBJ1-2	16	TRBD1	TGCGCCAGCAGCTTCAACCCGGACAGGGGGGACTATGGCTACACCTTC	CASSFNPDRGDYGYTF
TRBV7-8	NA	TRBJ2-2	21	TRBD1	TGTGCCAGCAGCTTAAAAGCCCGGGACAGGGAGAAACAGGCGAACACCGGGGAGCTGTTTTTT	CASSLKARDREKQANTGELFF
TRBV18	NA	TRBJ2-7	15	TRBD2	TGTGCCAGCTCACCACCGACTAGCGGGGGCTACGAGCAGTACTTC	CASSPPTSGGYEQYF
TRBV5-1	once	TRBJ1-4	16	TRBD1	TGCGCCAGCAGCTTGGGTCAGGGGGCGGTGAGTGAAAAACTGTTTTTT	CASSLGQGAVSEKLFF
TRBV4-2	NA	TRBJ2-7	15	NA	TGTGCCAGCAGCCGAGTCCAGGGTAACTCCTACGAGCAGTACTTC	CASSRVQGNSYEQYF
TRBV6-5	NA	TRBJ2-3	15	TRBD2	TGTGCCAGCAGTCCGGCGGGGGAGGGCACAGATACGCAGTATTTT	CASSPAGEGTDTQYF
TRBV4-1	NA	TRBJ1-2	14	NA	TGCGCCAGCAGCCCTCCAGGGATCCGCTATGGCTACACCTTC	CASSPPGIRYGYTF
TRBV5-5	NA	TRBJ1-1	12	NA	TGTGCCAGCAGGGAGGGGAGGACTGAAGCTTTCTTT	CASREGRTEAFF
TRBV7-7	NA	TRBJ2-5	14	TRBD2	TGTGCCAGCAAGGGCGGGGGTATAGGGGAGACCCAGTACTTC	CASKGGGIGETQYF
TRBV19	NA	TRBJ2-3	15	TRBD2	TGTGCCAGTAGTATAATGACTAGCGGGAGAGATACGCAGTATTTT	CASSIMTSGRDTQYF
TRBV5-5	NA	TRBJ1-4	13	NA	TGTGCCAGCAGCCCCGCGTTAATTGAAAAACTGTTTTTT	CASSPALIEKLFF
TRBV19	NA	TRBJ2-3	15	TRBD1	TGTGCCAGTAGTACGGGACAGGGGGTAGGTGATACGCAGTATTTT	CASSTGQGVGDTQYF
TRBV9	NA	TRBJ1-5	13	NA	TGTGCCAGCAGCGCCCTGAGCAATCAGCCCCAGCATTTT	CASSALSNQPQHF
TRBV9	NA	TRBJ1-1	15	NA	TGTGCCAGCAGCGTAGAGGGGGGGGGATTAACTGAAGCTTTCTTT	CASSVEGGGLTEAFF
TRBV7-9	NA	TRBJ1-2	15	NA	TGTGCCAGCAGCTTGACCGGCGGGAGTCTTGGTGGCTACACCTTC	CASSLTGGSLGGYTF
TRBV6-5	NA	TRBJ1-6	14	TRBD1	TGTGCCAGCAGTTATGACAGGGTGGTATCCCCCCTCCACTTT	CASSYDRVVSPLHF
TRBV6-5	NA	TRBJ2-2	13	NA	TGTGCCAGCGCGCCGGGGTACACCGGGGAGCTGTTTTTT	CASAPGYTGELFF
TRBV10-3	NA	TRBJ2-7	14	TRBD1	TGTGCCATCAAGGCGACAGGGACGACCTACGAGCAGTACTTC	CAIKATGTTYEQYF
TRBV5-6	NA	TRBJ2-2	17	TRBD1	TGTGCCAGCAGCTTGGGGGGACAGGCGGTTTTCACCGGGGAGCTGTTTTTT	CASSLGGQAVFTGELFF
TRBV6-6	NA	TRBJ2-3	15	NA	TGTGCCAGCAGTAACAGCTACCCTAGCACAGATACGCAGTATTTT	CASSNSYPSTDTQYF
TRBV10-3	NA	TRBJ1-6	15	NA	TGTGCCATCGTCCGTATAGAACCCTATAATTCACCCCTCCACTTT	CAIVRIEPYNSPLHF
TRBV25-1	NA	TRBJ2-7	13	NA	TGTGCCAGCAGTGTAGAGAATCTTTACGAGCAGTACTTC	CASSVENLYEQYF
TRBV29-1	few	TRBJ2-5	13	NA	TGCAGCGTCGGGGGAAACAACGGGGAGACCCAGTACTTC	CSVGGNNGETQYF
TRBV5-1	NA	TRBJ1-4	16	TRBD1	TGCGCCAGCAGCCAAAGAACAGGGGCAACTAATGAAAAACTGTTTTTT	CASSQRTGATNEKLFF